These T cell receptor beta chains were read from a single sample in a study of shared clonotypes between healthy human individuals. Repertoires were generated with immunoSEQ multiplex PCR, while TCRdb's copy carries only in-frame clones and drops some. Of more than 1 million clones in the sample, 75% to 80% were seen once. Sequenced input: memory CD4+ T cells from PBMCs. The receptors were gathered from a man aged 18 to 35 in good health. Some clones in this sample may be carry-over from other donors' samples. Both conserved end residues are part of each CDR3. A D gene is named only where the DNA matches it firmly. Expanded clones are given a class, and other clones once, few, many or no size at all.

clone_size: -
v_call: TRBV27
j_call: TRBJ2-7
d_call: TRBD2
cdr3_aa: CASSPIAGGPNEQYF
cdr3_nt: TGTGCCAGCAGTCCGATAGCGGGAGGGCCCAACGAGCAGTACTTC

clone_size: -
v_call: TRBV2
j_call: TRBJ1-2
d_call: TRBD1
cdr3_aa: CASSDDRAGGYTF
cdr3_nt: TGTGCCAGCAGTGATGACAGGGCAGGAGGCTACACCTTC

clone_size: -
v_call: TRBV27
j_call: TRBJ2-5
d_call: -
cdr3_aa: CASSLRPQQGQETQYF
cdr3_nt: TGTGCCAGCAGTTTACGCCCTCAACAGGGACAAGAGACCCAGTACTTC

clone_size: few
v_call: TRBV29-1
j_call: TRBJ2-7
d_call: -
cdr3_aa: CSVANLGTLRYEQYF
cdr3_nt: TGCAGCGTTGCCAACCTCGGGACACTTCGGTACGAGCAGTACTTC

clone_size: -
v_call: TRBV5-1
j_call: TRBJ2-1
d_call: -
cdr3_aa: CASSLRLGNDEQFF
cdr3_nt: TGCGCCAGCAGCTTGAGACTAGGGAACGATGAGCAGTTCTTC

clone_size: -
v_call: TRBV5-1
j_call: TRBJ2-1
d_call: TRBD2
cdr3_aa: CASSFSGLADYNEQFF
cdr3_nt: TGCGCCAGCAGCTTCTCGGGACTAGCGGATTACAATGAGCAGTTCTTC

clone_size: -
v_call: TRBV30
j_call: TRBJ1-5
d_call: TRBD1
cdr3_aa: CAWGQRTGGGQPQHF
cdr3_nt: TGTGCCTGGGGACAGAGAACAGGGGGCGGTCAGCCCCAGCATTTT

clone_size: -
v_call: TRBV18
j_call: TRBJ2-2
d_call: -
cdr3_aa: CASFYSTGELFF
cdr3_nt: TGTGCCAGCTTTTACAGCACCGGGGAGCTGTTTTTT

clone_size: -
v_call: TRBV28
j_call: TRBJ1-2
d_call: -
cdr3_aa: CASRAPAGLGYTF
cdr3_nt: TGTGCCAGCAGAGCACCGGCGGGGCTAGGCTACACCTTC

clone_size: -
v_call: TRBV9
j_call: TRBJ1-4
d_call: -
cdr3_aa: CASSALSGQGSEKLFF
cdr3_nt: TGTGCCAGCAGCGCTCTAAGTGGTCAGGGTTCTGAAAAACTGTTTTTT

clone_size: -
v_call: TRBV7-3
j_call: TRBJ2-3
d_call: TRBD2
cdr3_aa: CASSPGLAGASDTQYF
cdr3_nt: TGTGCCAGCAGCCCAGGACTAGCGGGAGCGTCAGATACGCAGTATTTT

clone_size: few
v_call: TRBV28
j_call: TRBJ1-3
d_call: TRBD1
cdr3_aa: CASSSTGEGNTIYF
cdr3_nt: TGTGCCAGCAGTTCGACAGGGGAAGGAAACACCATATATTTT

clone_size: -
v_call: TRBV7-9
j_call: TRBJ2-1
d_call: TRBD2
cdr3_aa: CASSLIGPLAGFNEQFF
cdr3_nt: TGTGCCAGCAGCTTAATCGGACCTCTAGCGGGCTTCAATGAGCAGTTCTTC

clone_size: -
v_call: TRBV5-1
j_call: TRBJ2-1
d_call: TRBD2
cdr3_aa: CASSLGGAGDSYNEQFF
cdr3_nt: TGCGCCAGCAGCTTGGGGGGAGCGGGAGATTCCTACAATGAGCAGTTCTTC

clone_size: few
v_call: TRBV5-1
j_call: TRBJ1-3
d_call: -
cdr3_aa: CASSLDGSGDTIYF
cdr3_nt: TGCGCCAGCAGCTTGGATGGTTCAGGGGACACCATATATTTT

clone_size: once
v_call: TRBV28
j_call: TRBJ1-5
d_call: -
cdr3_aa: CASNRVVQPQHF
cdr3_nt: TGTGCCAGCAACAGGGTAGTCCAGCCCCAGCATTTT

clone_size: -
v_call: TRBV5-1
j_call: TRBJ2-3
d_call: TRBD2
cdr3_aa: CASSLVGLAGDTQYF
cdr3_nt: TGCGCCAGCAGCTTGGTTGGACTAGCGGGGGATACGCAGTATTTT

clone_size: -
v_call: TRBV5-1
j_call: TRBJ1-2
d_call: -
cdr3_aa: CASSLGGRNYGYTF
cdr3_nt: TGCGCCAGCAGCTTGGGAGGGCGCAACTATGGCTACACCTTC

clone_size: -
v_call: TRBV11-2
j_call: TRBJ2-1
d_call: -
cdr3_aa: CASSLLVGTNEQFF
cdr3_nt: TGTGCCAGCAGCTTATTGGTGGGCACCAATGAGCAGTTCTTC

clone_size: -
v_call: TRBV11-2
j_call: TRBJ1-1
d_call: -
cdr3_aa: CASSLVPTGNMNTEAFF
cdr3_nt: TGTGCCAGCAGCTTAGTCCCGACTGGAAATATGAACACTGAAGCTTTCTTT

clone_size: -
v_call: TRBV7-2
j_call: TRBJ2-1
d_call: TRBD2
cdr3_aa: CASSLTSGRGYNEQFF
cdr3_nt: TGTGCCAGCAGCTTAACTAGCGGGAGGGGGTACAATGAGCAGTTCTTC

clone_size: -
v_call: TRBV7-2
j_call: TRBJ1-2
d_call: -
cdr3_aa: CASSLGAPYGYTF
cdr3_nt: TGTGCCAGCAGCTTGGGGGCTCCGTATGGCTACACCTTC

clone_size: once
v_call: TRBV5-1
j_call: TRBJ1-1
d_call: -
cdr3_aa: CASSLKGQDTEAFF
cdr3_nt: TGCGCCAGCAGCCTCAAGGGGCAGGACACTGAAGCTTTCTTT

clone_size: -
v_call: TRBV2
j_call: TRBJ2-7
d_call: -
cdr3_aa: CASAYSYEQYF
cdr3_nt: TGTGCCAGCGCGTATTCCTACGAGCAGTACTTC

clone_size: -
v_call: TRBV5-3
j_call: TRBJ1-4
d_call: -
cdr3_aa: CARSRNAGGPEKLFF
cdr3_nt: TGTGCCAGAAGCCGAAACGCCGGGGGACCTGAAAAACTGTTTTTT

clone_size: -
v_call: TRBV14
j_call: TRBJ2-2
d_call: -
cdr3_aa: CASSQPFLSNTGELFF
cdr3_nt: TGTGCCAGCAGCCAACCGTTCTTATCGAACACCGGGGAGCTGTTTTTT

clone_size: -
v_call: TRBV5-8
j_call: TRBJ1-2
d_call: -
cdr3_aa: CASSLTRLLGDNYGYTF
cdr3_nt: TGTGCCAGCAGCTTGACGAGGCTTTTAGGGGACAACTATGGCTACACCTTC

clone_size: few
v_call: TRBV27
j_call: TRBJ2-7
d_call: -
cdr3_aa: CASRSFGEQYF
cdr3_nt: TGTGCCAGCAGGTCGTTCGGCGAGCAGTACTTC

clone_size: -
v_call: TRBV19
j_call: TRBJ2-5
d_call: -
cdr3_aa: CASSNIGAGETQYF
cdr3_nt: TGTGCCAGTAGTAACATAGGTGCCGGGGAGACCCAGTACTTC

clone_size: few
v_call: TRBV4-2
j_call: TRBJ2-1
d_call: TRBD2
cdr3_aa: CASSPKGLAGGNEQFF
cdr3_nt: TGTGCCAGCAGCCCGAAAGGACTAGCGGGAGGCAATGAGCAGTTCTTC

clone_size: -
v_call: TRBV19
j_call: TRBJ2-1
d_call: TRBD2
cdr3_aa: CASSMVSSGRGNEQFF
cdr3_nt: TGTGCCAGTAGTATGGTGTCTAGCGGGAGGGGCAATGAGCAGTTCTTC

clone_size: once
v_call: TRBV18
j_call: TRBJ1-3
d_call: -
cdr3_aa: CASSPRSGDTIYF
cdr3_nt: TGTGCCAGCTCACCACGCTCGGGGGACACCATATATTTT